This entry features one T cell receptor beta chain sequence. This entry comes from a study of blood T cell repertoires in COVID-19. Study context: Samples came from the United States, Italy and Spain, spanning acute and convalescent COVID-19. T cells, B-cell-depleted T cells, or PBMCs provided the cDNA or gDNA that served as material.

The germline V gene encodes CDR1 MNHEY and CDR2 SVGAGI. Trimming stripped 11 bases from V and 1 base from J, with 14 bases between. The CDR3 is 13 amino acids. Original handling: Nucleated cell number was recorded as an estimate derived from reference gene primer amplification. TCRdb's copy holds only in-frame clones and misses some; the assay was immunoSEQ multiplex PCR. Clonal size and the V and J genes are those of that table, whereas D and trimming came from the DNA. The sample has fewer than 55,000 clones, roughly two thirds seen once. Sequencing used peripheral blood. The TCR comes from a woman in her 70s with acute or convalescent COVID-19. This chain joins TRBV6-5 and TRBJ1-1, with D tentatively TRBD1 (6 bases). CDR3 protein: CALRDNQNTEAFF. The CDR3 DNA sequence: TGTGCCCTGAGGGACAACCAGAACACTGAAGCTTTCTTT.